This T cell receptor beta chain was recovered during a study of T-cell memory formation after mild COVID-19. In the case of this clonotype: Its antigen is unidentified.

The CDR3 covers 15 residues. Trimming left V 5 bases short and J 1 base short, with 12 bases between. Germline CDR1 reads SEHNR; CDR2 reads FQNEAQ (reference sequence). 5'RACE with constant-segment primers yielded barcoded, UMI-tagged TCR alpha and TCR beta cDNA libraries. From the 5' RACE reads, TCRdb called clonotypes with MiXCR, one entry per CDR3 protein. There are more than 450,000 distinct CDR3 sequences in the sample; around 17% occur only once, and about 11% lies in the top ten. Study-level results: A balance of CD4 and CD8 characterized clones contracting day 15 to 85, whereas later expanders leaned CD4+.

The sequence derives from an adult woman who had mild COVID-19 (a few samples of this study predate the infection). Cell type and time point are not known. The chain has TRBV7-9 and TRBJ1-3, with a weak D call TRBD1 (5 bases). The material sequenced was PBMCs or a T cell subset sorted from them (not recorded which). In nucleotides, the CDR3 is TGTGCCAGCAGCCACGGCGGGGGGTCTGGAAACACCATATATTTT. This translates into CASSHGGGSGNTIYF.